Below are 29 T cell receptor beta chains sequenced from a single sample in a study of T cells in Graves' hyperthyroidism and ophthalmopathy. From RNA transcripts, TCR beta CDR3 regions were amplified. When the TCR CDR3 underwent first-round RT-PCR, the HTBI primer set was used. In TCRdb, the multiplex PCR reads were re-called with MiXCR into one record per CDR3 protein. The sample has some 690,000 distinct CDR3 sequences, around 16% seen once. Material for sequencing was blood. The source is a man in his forties or fifties with Graves' hyperthyroidism.

This clonotype appeared many times. The V gene is TRBV9, the J gene TRBJ2-1; 7 bases line up with TRBD2. This CDR3 is built from 15 residues. Germline CDR1 SGDLS, CDR2 YYNGEE. V was clipped by 5 bases and J by 3 bases; unmatched bases: 8. CDR3 sequence reads: CASSPQERDYNEQFF. The CDR3 DNA reads TGTGCCAGCAGTCCCCAGGAGCGGGACTACAATGAGCAGTTCTTC.

The chain carries TRBV13 and TRBJ2-5; D could derive from TRBD1 or TRBD2 (7 bases each). From germline, CDR1 is PRHDT and CDR2 FYEKMQ (reference sequence). The CDR3 covers 15 residues. The ends were cut back, 2 bases at V and 5 bases at J, with 15 bases in the middle. The CDR3 sequence: CASSLPSGRGETQYF. Written as DNA, the CDR3 is TGTGCCAGCAGCTTACCTAGCGGCAGGGGGGAGACCCAGTACTTC.

This clonotype was seen many times. This chain uses TRBV30 with TRBJ2-7; unclear D gene. V gave up 8 bases and J gave up 2 bases, with 16 bases separating them. This CDR3 contains 13 residues. Germline V lookup: CDR1 GTSNPN, CDR2 SVGIG (reference sequence). The CDR3 sequence: CAHGFGHAYEQYF. The CDR3 DNA follows: TGTGCCCACGGTTTTGGGCACGCCTACGAGCAGTACTTC.

This clonotype was detected many times. The V and J genes are TRBV28 and TRBJ2-1; 13 bases are a match to TRBD2. Germline V gene data show CDR1 as MDHEN and CDR2 as SYDVKM. The J segment lost 9 bases and the V segment lost 4 bases, leaving 9 bases of the junction unmatched. The CDR3 runs 16 residues. CDR3 loop: CASSSLTSGRLREQFF. CDR3 bases: TGTGCCAGCAGTTCCCTGACTAGCGGGAGGTTACGTGAGCAGTTCTTC.

This clonotype was recorded at least ten times. The V gene is TRBV10-3, the J gene TRBJ2-1; the match to TRBD2 covers 8 bases. Germline V CDR1 and CDR2: ENHRY, SYGVKD. The trim removed 0 bases at V and 0 bases at J, leaving 7 bases unmatched. The CDR3 runs 18 residues. CDR3 DNA: TGTGCCATCAGTGAGTCTCAAGCGGGAGCGGTCTCCTACAATGAGCAGTTCTTC. It specifies CAISESQAGAVSYNEQFF.

This clonotype came up many times. J is TRBJ2-7 and V is TRBV7-9; D gene ambiguous. Germline V gene sequence: CDR1 SEHNR, CDR2 FQNEAQ (reference sequence). This CDR3 has 14 residues. V was clipped by 0 bases and J by 3 bases, with 9 bases between them. The CDR3 here is CASSLALRDYEQYF. The CDR3 bases are TGTGCCAGCAGCTTAGCGCTAAGGGACTACGAGCAGTACTTC.

Concerning this clonotype itself: A read error may produce the germline difference seen at one junction end. The chain recombines TRBV27 with TRBJ2-7; a weak D match, TRBD1 (6 bases). The CDR3 is made up of 12 amino acids. Germline lookup yields CDR1 MNHEY and CDR2 SMNVEV (reference sequence). The CDR3: CVSSSDSYEQYF. CDR3 coding DNA: TGTGTCAGCAGTTCGGACAGCTACGAGCAGTACTTC.

The V and J genes are TRBV28 and TRBJ2-5; 7 bases fit TRBD1. The CDR3 consists of 15 residues. CDR1 MDHEN and CDR2 SYDVKM come from the germline V gene. Trimming took 10 bases from V and 2 from J; bases not matched to a gene: 13. The CDR3 DNA follows: TGTGCCACTAAAGGACAGGCCTTACGGCAAGAGACCCAGTACTTC. Protein product: CATKGQALRQETQYF. The whole variable domain, remainder taken from reference TRBV28 and TRBJ2-5, is DVKVTQSSRYLVKRTGEKVFLECVQDMDHENMFWYRQDPGLGLRLIYFSYDVKMKEKGDIPEGYSVSREKKERFSLILESASTNQTSMYLCATKGQALRQETQYFGPGTRLLVL.

This clonotype was counted ten times or more. J is TRBJ2-1 and V is TRBV20-1, with TRBD2 matching over 10 bases. Germline loops: CDR1 DFQATT, CDR2 SNEGSKA (reference sequence). Trimming removed 3 bases from V and 7 bases from J; junction bases left unmatched: 9. The CDR3 spans 15 residues. The CDR3 DNA is TGCAGTGCTAGTGGTCTCTGGACTAGCGGAAATGAGCAGTTCTTC. This encodes CSASGLWTSGNEQFF.

This clonotype was picked up many times. The rearrangement joins TRBV5-1 to TRBJ2-4, with 8 bases that match TRBD2. This CDR3 contains 15 residues. Germline V gives CDR1 SGHRS, CDR2 YFSETQ. Trimming took 0 bases from V and 6 from J; bases not matched to a gene: 5. The DNA of the CDR3 is TGCGCCAGCAGCTTGGAAGCGGGAGTGTCAAACATTCAGTACTTC. It encodes CASSLEAGVSNIQYF.

There are many counts of this clonotype. J is TRBJ2-7 and V is TRBV7-2; D possibly corresponds to TRBD1 (6 bases). Looked up from germline, CDR1 is SGHTA and CDR2 is FQGNSA. V was clipped by 0 bases and J by 3 bases, with 9 bases between them. The CDR3 contains 14 residues. The CDR3 protein is CASSLAAQGYEQYF. The CDR3 DNA reads TGTGCCAGCAGCTTAGCGGCACAGGGCTACGAGCAGTACTTC. The variable domain in full, with the rest retrieved from reference TRBV7-2 and TRBJ2-7, is GAGVSQSPSNKVTEKGKDVELRCDPISGHTALYWYRQSLGQGLEFLIYFQGNSAPDKSGLPSDRFSAERTGGSVSTLTIQRTQQEDSAVYLCASSLAAQGYEQYFGPGTRLTVT.

This clonotype showed up many times. This chain connects TRBV28 to TRBJ2-7; D is unresolved. Trimming removed 4 bases at V and 2 bases at J, with 21 bases between. CDR1 is MDHEN, CDR2 SYDVKM, per germline. The CDR3 runs to 17 residues. CDR3 DNA sequence: TGTGCCAGCAGTTCTCCTCAAGACCTACGCTTCCCCTACGAGCAGTACTTC. Its translation: CASSSPQDLRFPYEQYF.

This clonotype was found a few times. The chain carries TRBV5-1 and TRBJ1-3, with TRBD1 matching over 7 bases. After removal of 6 bases from V and 0 bases from J, the junction contained 15 bases not matched to a gene. The CDR3 length is 18 residues. From germline, CDR1 is SGHRS and CDR2 YFSETQ. The CDR3 region is CASMPSPGQSSSGNTIYF. CDR3 nucleotide sequence: TGCGCCAGCATGCCCTCCCCGGGACAGAGTTCCTCTGGAAACACCATATATTTT.

To note about this clonotype: A much larger clone lies a single base off, so this may be a read error. The chain combines TRBV2 with TRBJ2-5; D gene ambiguous. CDR1 SNHLY and CDR2 FYNNEI come from the germline V gene. The CDR3 is made up of 15 amino acids. Between the trimmed V and J ends, which lost 7 bases and 0 bases, there was a span of 15 bases. CDR3 amino acids: CASKQNQPYQETQYF. The DNA of the CDR3 is TGTGCCAGCAAACAGAACCAACCGTACCAAGAGACCCAGTACTTC.

CDR3 residues: CASGLVFLRMVKTDRVYGYTF. The CDR3, as DNA: TGTGCTAGTGGTTTGGTATTTTTGAGAATGGTGAAAACGGACAGGGTATACGGCTACACCTTC. The V call is TRBV12-5, the J call TRBJ1-2; TRBD1 agrees at 8 bases. V dropped 0 bases and J dropped 8; count of bases not matched to a gene: 26. CDR1 and CDR2 from the germline V gene are LGHNT and FRNRAP. CDR3 length equals 21 residues.

J is TRBJ1-1 and V is TRBV5-4, with D unclear. Germline CDR1 reads SGHNT; CDR2 reads YYREEE (reference sequence). The germline V and J ends were trimmed by 4 bases and 0 bases, with 13 bases remaining between them. The CDR3 is 15 residues long. The CDR3 here is CASSRTPGLNTEAFF. CDR3 DNA: TGTGCCAGCAGCCGTACACCGGGTTTGAACACTGAAGCTTTCTTT.

This clonotype was picked up many times. The J gene is TRBJ2-3, the V gene TRBV7-2; weak D call: TRBD1 (5 bases). Looked up from germline, CDR1 is SGHTA and CDR2 is FQGNSA. Trimming took off 3 bases at V and 4 bases at J, with 5 bases between the two ends. The CDR3 sequence is 12 residues long. Here the CDR3 DNA reads TGTGCCAGCAGCTTCAGGGCAGATACGCAGTATTTT. Amino acids: CASSFRADTQYF.

The chain has TRBV6-1 and TRBJ1-1; TRBD1 is a possible D gene (5 bases). The germline V and J ends were trimmed by 7 bases and 2 bases, with 17 bases remaining between them. Germline V lookup: CDR1 MNHNS, CDR2 SASEGT. The CDR3 is 15 amino acids. This CDR3 is CASKANIGGNTEAFF. The DNA of the CDR3 is TGTGCCAGCAAAGCAAATATTGGGGGAAACACTGAAGCTTTCTTT.

This clonotype was observed many times. The rearrangement uses TRBV6-5 and TRBJ1-5; 9 bases map to TRBD1. The CDR3 consists of 15 residues. Germline values: CDR1 MNHEY, CDR2 SVGAGI. V lost 0 bases to trimming and J lost 9 bases; unmatched junction nucleotides: 6. CDR3 DNA: TGTGCCAGCAGTTACTCGACGGACAGGGGTTGGCCCCAGCATTTT. It codes for CASSYSTDRGWPQHF.

CDR3 DNA: TGTGCCAGCAGTTTGGAGGGACAGGGAAGGAACACTGAAGCTTTCTTT. This encodes CASSLEGQGRNTEAFF. The genes are TRBV28 and TRBJ1-1, with TRBD1 matching over 9 bases. J gave up 1 base and V 3 bases, and 6 bases lay outside the gene matches. The CDR3 has 16 amino acids. CDR1 and CDR2 (germline): MDHEN, SYDVKM.

This clonotype was seen at least ten times. The rearrangement uses TRBV7-9 and TRBJ1-2, with TRBD1 identical over 8 bases. The CDR3 covers 14 residues. Germline V gives CDR1 SEHNR, CDR2 FQNEAQ (reference sequence). V lost 4 bases and J lost 6; bases outside the gene matches: 7. CDR3 loop: CASSYGQGQDGYTF. The CDR3 DNA reads as TGTGCCAGCAGCTACGGACAGGGACAAGATGGCTACACCTTC.

This clonotype was seen repeatedly, ten times or more. This rearrangement joins TRBV14 to TRBJ1-1, with D maybe TRBD1 (6 bases). The CDR3 contains 14 residues. CDR1 SGHDN and CDR2 FVKESK come from the germline V gene. V dropped 6 bases and J dropped 0 bases, with 11 bases sitting between them. The CDR3 loop is CASRRTGLNTEAFF. CDR3 DNA: TGTGCCAGCAGACGTACAGGGCTGAACACTGAAGCTTTCTTT.

This clonotype was counted only a few times. The chain links TRBV28 to TRBJ1-5, with D tentatively TRBD1 (5 bases). Germline values: CDR1 MDHEN, CDR2 SYDVKM. This CDR3 has 13 amino acids. V was shortened by 5 bases and J by 8 bases, with 13 bases between the two germline ends. The CDR3 DNA reads as TGTGCCAGCAGTCGACAGCTTAGGGAGCCCCAGCATTTT. Protein: CASSRQLREPQHF. The full variable domain, in which reference TRBV28 and TRBJ1-5 provide the parts outside the CDR3, is DVKVTQSSRYLVKRTGEKVFLECVQDMDHENMFWYRQDPGLGLRLIYFSYDVKMKEKGDIPEGYSVSREKKERFSLILESASTNQTSMYLCASSRQLREPQHFGDGTRLSIL.

The chain uses TRBV24-1 and TRBJ2-3; no reliable D call. The germline gives CDR1 KGHDR, CDR2 SFDVKD. The CDR3 sequence is 15 residues long. The ends were cut back, 2 bases at V and 11 bases at J, with 19 bases in the middle. The CDR3 DNA reads as TGTGCCACCAGTGATTCCACCGGCTACGGAGCTATGCAGTATTTT. Protein product: CATSDSTGYGAMQYF.

Ten or more counts support this clonotype. This chain connects TRBV11-2 to TRBJ2-3; 7 bases agree with TRBD2. Germline CDR1 is SGHAT and CDR2 is FQNNGV. Trimming took 5 bases from V and 1 from J; bases not matched to a gene: 9. CDR3 length: 16 residues. Here the CDR3 reads CASSNLAGLGTDTQYF. CDR3 DNA sequence: TGTGCCAGCAGCAACTTAGCGGGCCTGGGCACAGATACGCAGTATTTT.

J is TRBJ2-3 and V is TRBV7-2, with D perhaps TRBD2 (6 bases). The germline gives CDR1 SGHTA, CDR2 FQGNSA. This CDR3 is built from 15 residues. V shed 1 base and J shed 2 bases, with 10 bases lying between them. Here the CDR3 reads CASSLEGGNTDTQYF. As DNA, the CDR3 is TGTGCCAGCAGCTTAGAAGGAGGGAACACAGATACGCAGTATTTT.

Of note for this clonotype: Just one base apart from a much larger clone, this may be a read error. The missing conserved phenylalanine or tryptophan at the end of this CDR3 makes a read error likely. The chain employs TRBV3-1 and TRBJ1-2; D uncertain. This CDR3 has 15 amino acids. V lost 0 bases, J lost 4 bases, and 12 bases lay in between. Germline CDR1 is LGHDT and CDR2 is YNNKEL (reference sequence). CDR3 loop: CASSQDQRSSYGYTL. CDR3 coding DNA: TGTGCCAGCAGCCAAGATCAGCGGTCCTCCTATGGCTACACCCTC.

This clonotype was seen at least ten times. This chain connects TRBV2 to TRBJ2-4; D is perhaps TRBD1 (6 bases). The CDR3 has 13 amino acids. CDR1 is SNHLY, CDR2 FYNNEI, per germline. V was shortened by 5 bases and J by 6 bases, with 11 bases between the two germline ends. The CDR3 DNA follows: TGTGCCAGCAGTTCAGGGGTGGGAAACATTCAGTACTTC. Its protein product is CASSSGVGNIQYF.

This clonotype was counted at least ten times. The chain has TRBV20-1 and TRBJ2-3; 10 positions match TRBD2. The length of the CDR3 is 15 residues. V lost 6 bases, J lost 2 bases, and 8 bases stayed unmatched. CDR1 and CDR2 from the germline V gene are DFQATT and SNEGSKA (reference sequence). The chain's CDR3 is CSATTSGIFTDTQYF. The DNA for the CDR3 is TGCAGTGCCACAACTAGCGGGATATTCACAGATACGCAGTATTTT.